What follows are 14 T cell receptor beta chains derived from one specimen sequenced in a study of vaccination effects on CD4 cells after COVID-19 (dated by TCRdb to 2022 to 2024). To identify antigen-specific CD4+ T cell clonotypes by their expansion, the ViraFEST assay first stimulated PBMC with viral peptide pools and then applied TCR sequencing. After around ten days of culture, CD4+ T cells were isolated with the EasySep CD4+ T cell isolation kit. None of the healthy vaccine recipients had a prior SARS-CoV-2 infection, which was confirmed by nucleocapsid antibody tests that came back negative both before and after vaccination. Libraries were built with the immunoSEQ multiplex PCR assay. As stored in TCRdb, this immuneACCESS dataset retains in-frame rearrangements with V and J assigned. A fraction of the clones does not appear; measured against another copy, unresolved V genes explain less than half of the discrepancy, and the remainder lacks a known reason. The sample profile shows some 68,000 clones; over 65% of them were found once. Less than 5% of the sample is taken by the ten largest.

Their target antigens are unknown. This specimen consisted of CD4+ T cells from PBMCs cultured with HCoV-OC43 spike peptides, obtained before COVID-19 vaccination. This specimen's cell subset or site label, interpreted: HCoV-OC43 spike overlapping peptide pool stimulation. These receptors originate from a human donor who received a COVID-19 vaccine.

The chain couples TRBV29-1 to TRBJ1-5, with D maybe TRBD1 (5 bases). The CDR3 has 12 residues. Germline V gene sequence: CDR1 SQVTM, CDR2 ANQGSEA. V was shortened by 4 bases and J by 4 bases, with 8 bases between the two germline ends. In nucleotides, the CDR3 is TGCAGCGTTGGACAGCCTAATCAGCCCCAGCATTTT. Its translation is CSVGQPNQPQHF. The full variable domain, completed using reference TRBV29-1 and TRBJ1-5, is SAVISQKPSRDICQRGTSLTIQCQVDSQVTMMFWYRQQPGQSLTLIATANQGSEATYESGFVIDKFPISRPNLTFSTLTVSNMSPEDSSIYLCSVGQPNQPQHFGDGTRLSIL.

This clone was recorded a few times. This chain connects TRBV5-5 to TRBJ2-2; D is possibly TRBD1 (5 bases). Trimming shortened V by 4 bases and J by 2 bases, and 15 bases separated the two germline ends. This CDR3 has 16 residues. Germline loops: CDR1 SGHKS, CDR2 YYEKEE (reference sequence). CDR3 amino acids: CASSPKTETNTGELFF. In DNA, the CDR3 is TGTGCCAGCAGCCCTAAGACAGAGACAAACACCGGGGAGCTGTTTTTT.

The V call is TRBV5-4, the J call TRBJ2-1, with 9 bases aligning to TRBD1. Germline V gene data show CDR1 as SGHNT and CDR2 as YYREEE (reference sequence). CDR3 size: 16 residues. Unmatched junction bases numbered 5, after V lost 4 bases and J lost 0 bases. CDR3: CASSQKTGGSYNEQFF. CDR3 nucleotides: TGTGCCAGCAGCCAGAAGACAGGGGGCTCCTACAATGAGCAGTTCTTC.

The chain recombines TRBV19 with TRBJ2-1; D tentatively reads TRBD1 or TRBD2 (5 bases each). This CDR3 has 17 amino acids. The V gene's germline CDR1 is LNHDA and CDR2 SQIVND (reference sequence). V shed 4 bases and J shed 2 bases, with 18 bases lying between them. The CDR3, as DNA: TGTGCCAGTAGTACCCTCGGGACCAGGGTTACCTACAATGAGCAGTTCTTC. It translates to CASSTLGTRVTYNEQFF.

This sequence joins TRBV5-4 and TRBJ1-4; D is undetermined. The CDR3 sequence is 16 residues long. The germline gives CDR1 SGHNT, CDR2 YYREEE (reference sequence). The ends were cut back, 0 bases at V and 0 bases at J, with 9 bases in the middle. The CDR3 DNA follows: TGTGCCAGCAGCTTGGGAGCACCTGCAACTAATGAAAAACTGTTTTTT. Its protein product is CASSLGAPATNEKLFF.

The chain uses TRBV5-5 and TRBJ1-5; TRBD1 might be the D (6 bases). With 0 bases removed from V and 7 bases from J, the gap between germline ends came to 11 bases. Germline V gene sequence: CDR1 SGHKS, CDR2 YYEKEE (reference sequence). This CDR3 has 14 amino acids. The CDR3 coding sequence is TGTGCCAGCAGCTTGGCAGGGGCCCGGCAGCCCCAGCATTTT. Translated: CASSLAGARQPQHF.

The chain combines TRBV19 with TRBJ1-4, with 7 bases aligning to TRBD1. The V and J ends lost 7 bases and 8 bases, in that order; junction bases with no gene match: 7. This CDR3 is 13 amino acids long. Germline V lookup: CDR1 LNHDA, CDR2 SQIVND (reference sequence). The CDR3 here is CASIRQGGEKLFF. In DNA form, the CDR3 reads TGTGCCAGTATCCGACAGGGTGGCGAAAAACTGTTTTTT.

V is TRBV19 and J is TRBJ1-2, with D possibly being TRBD1 (6 bases). CDR3 length: 14 amino acids. Germline loops: CDR1 LNHDA, CDR2 SQIVND (reference sequence). V was shortened by 6 bases and J by 0 bases, with 11 bases between the two germline ends. The CDR3 loop reads CASRSGETNYGYTF. Here the CDR3 DNA reads TGTGCCAGTAGATCAGGGGAAACTAACTATGGCTACACCTTC. The full variable domain, completed using reference TRBV19 and TRBJ1-2, is DGGITQSPKYLFRKEGQNVTLSCEQNLNHDAMYWYRQDPGQGLRLIYYSQIVNDFQKGDIAEGYSVSREKKESFPLTVTSAQKNPTAFYLCASRSGETNYGYTFGSGTRLTVV.

This clone came up a few times. The chain links TRBV27 to TRBJ1-5; unclear D gene. Trimming left V 2 bases short and J 5 bases short, with 10 bases between. Germline CDR1 reads MNHEY; CDR2 reads SMNVEV (reference sequence). CDR3 length: 14 amino acids. The chain's CDR3 is CASSLIRGDQPQHF. The DNA for the CDR3 is TGTGCCAGCAGTTTAATCCGCGGGGATCAGCCCCAGCATTTT.

This clone came up a few times. The chain couples TRBV7-2 to TRBJ1-2; the match to TRBD1 covers 7 bases. The CDR3 contains 15 residues. The germline V gene encodes CDR1 SGHTA and CDR2 FQGNSA. V was pared by 5 bases and J by 6 bases, with 12 bases of the junction left unmatched. In DNA form, the CDR3 reads TGTGCCAGCAGCCGGCGACAGGGTGGATCGGATGGCTACACCTTC. Its translation: CASSRRQGGSDGYTF.

This chain connects TRBV6-1 to TRBJ1-2; D might be TRBD1 (6 bases). This CDR3 contains 14 residues. Between the trimmed V and J ends, which lost 1 base and 8 bases, there was a span of 14 bases. CDR1 is MNHNS and CDR2 is SASEGT in the germline V gene. DNA for the CDR3: TGTGCCAGCAGTGAAGTAGGGGGACCTAGAGGCTACACCTTC. It yields the protein CASSEVGGPRGYTF.

The chain carries TRBV5-1 and TRBJ1-6; the D gene is possibly TRBD1 (5 bases). Germline V gives CDR1 SGHRS, CDR2 YFSETQ. The CDR3 loop spans 13 amino acids. Deletions cut 0 bases from V and 10 bases from J, with 8 bases between. DNA of the CDR3: TGCGCCAGCAGCTTGGTTGGGGACTCACCCCTCCACTTT. It translates to CASSLVGDSPLHF.

V usage is TRBV18 and J usage is TRBJ2-5, with 10 bases matching TRBD1. Germline V CDR1 and CDR2: KGHSH, LQKENI. The CDR3 has 13 amino acids. Losses at the gene ends were 3 bases for V and 5 bases for J; bases not matched to a gene: 0. As DNA, the CDR3 is TGTGCCAGCTCACCGGGACAGGGGGAGACCCAGTACTTC. Translation: CASSPGQGETQYF.

V is TRBV6-5 and J is TRBJ1-3, with D possibly matching TRBD1 (5 bases). Germline CDR1 and CDR2: MNHEY and SVGAGI. V dropped 7 bases and J dropped 4 bases, with 17 bases sitting between them. CDR3 size: 15 residues. CDR3 nucleotides: TGTGCCAGCACCCCAGGGCCCTTGCGAGGAAACACCATATATTTT. It specifies CASTPGPLRGNTIYF.